These 8 T cell receptor beta chains were sequenced from one sample in a study of shared clonotypes between healthy human individuals. Repertoires were generated with immunoSEQ multiplex PCR, while TCRdb's copy carries only in-frame clones and drops some. This sample carries over 850,000 clones, approximately 80% of them seen once, and the ten largest clones take more than 0.5%. Source material: memory CD4+ T cells from PBMCs. Subset denoted: CD45RA-negative fraction. The source is a man aged 18 to 35 in good health. Some clones in this sample may be carry-over from other donors' samples.

The chain is built from TRBV11-1 and TRBJ2-7, with D possibly TRBD2 on 5 matching bases. V gave up 1 base and J gave up 0 bases, with 7 bases separating them. CDR3 length: 14 amino acids. Germline V gene data show CDR1 as SGHAT and CDR2 as FQDESV (reference sequence). CDR3 in DNA: TGTGCCAGCAGCTTAGAGCGGATCTCCTACGAGCAGTACTTC. Amino acid sequence: CASSLERISYEQYF. Using reference TRBV11-1 and TRBJ2-7 for the parts outside the CDR3, the full variable domain is EAEVAQSPRYKITEKSQAVAFWCDPISGHATLYWYRQILGQGPELLVQFQDESVVDDSQLPKDRFSAERLKGVDSTLKIQPAELGDSAMYLCASSLERISYEQYFGPGTRLTVT.

The rearrangement uses TRBV5-1 and TRBJ2-1, with 8 bases that match TRBD2. Germline CDR1 is SGHRS and CDR2 is YFSETQ. CDR3 size: 13 residues. Trimming took 0 bases from V and 11 from J; bases not matched to a gene: 4. CDR3 residues: CASSLGLAGKQFF. As DNA, the CDR3 is TGCGCCAGCAGCTTGGGGCTAGCGGGCAAGCAGTTCTTC.

This clone was seen once. This chain uses TRBV18 with TRBJ1-5, with 7 bases matching TRBD1. CDR3 length equals 17 residues. Germline CDR1 reads KGHSH; CDR2 reads LQKENI. V trimming: 6 bases; J trimming: 6 bases; junction bases outside the gene matches: 17. This CDR3 reads CASSHTSPTGSVQPQHF. The CDR3 DNA reads TGTGCCAGCTCTCACACCAGTCCGACAGGGTCGGTTCAGCCCCAGCATTTT.

The J gene is TRBJ2-5, the V gene TRBV5-8; D possibly corresponds to TRBD2 (5 bases). CDR1 is SGHTS, CDR2 YDEGEE, per germline. This CDR3 region has 11 residues. The V gene lost 0 bases and the J gene lost 13 bases, with 10 bases spanning the gap. The CDR3 DNA reads as TGTGCCAGCAGCTTGGTGCGGGTCACGTACTTC. This gives the protein CASSLVRVTYF.

This chain connects TRBV10-3 to TRBJ1-2; D gene uncertain. The CDR3 totals 12 residues. V was cut by 10 bases and J by 0 bases, with 9 bases left in between. Germline loops: CDR1 ENHRY, CDR2 SYGVKD. The CDR3 here is CATTRTNYGYTF. The CDR3 DNA sequence: TGTGCCACCACTCGGACTAACTATGGCTACACCTTC.

The rearrangement uses TRBV28 and TRBJ1-1; a possible D gene is TRBD1 (5 bases). Germline CDR1 is MDHEN and CDR2 is SYDVKM. This CDR3 is 15 amino acids long. The V gene lost 7 bases and the J gene lost 6 bases, with 21 bases spanning the gap. CDR3 DNA sequence: TGTGCCAGCATTTCCCTCAGGGTGGGCCTTTCTGAAGCTTTCTTT. Amino acids: CASISLRVGLSEAFF.

This clone has more than one count but fewer than ten. This sequence joins TRBV25-1 and TRBJ2-1; 7 nucleotides align to TRBD2. Unmatched junction bases numbered 5, after V lost 3 bases and J lost 9 bases. Germline CDR1 and CDR2: MGHDK and SYGVNS. The CDR3 extends over 13 amino acids. Written as DNA, the CDR3 is TGTGCCAGCAGTGATCGAGGGAGGGGTGAGCAGTTCTTC. Translation gives CASSDRGRGEQFF.

This clone has more than one count but fewer than ten. The chain employs TRBV14 and TRBJ1-2; D unclear. Germline assignment: CDR1 SGHDN and CDR2 FVKESK. V lost 2 bases to trimming and J lost 2 bases, with 15 bases between them. The CDR3 runs to 16 residues. The CDR3 loop is CASSQTSGDKNYGYTF. For the CDR3, the DNA is TGTGCCAGCAGCCAAACTTCCGGGGATAAAAACTATGGCTACACCTTC.